Below, 2 T cell receptor beta chains from the same sample are listed, as sequenced in a study of shared clonotypes between healthy human individuals. Measured with immunoSEQ multiplex PCR; TCRdb has only the in-frame clones, and not every one. The sample has some 2,500,000 clones; less than 95% are singletons. The specimen was naive CD4+ T cells from PBMCs. Subset: CD45RA+ positively selected. These receptors originate from a man younger than 35 in good health. Some clones in this sample may be carry-over from other donors' samples.

This CDR3 reads CSVGRSNEQFF. CDR3 sequence (DNA): TGCAGCGTTGGGCGATCGAATGAGCAGTTCTTC. The rearrangement uses TRBV29-1 and TRBJ2-1; D not certain. The germline V and J ends were trimmed by 4 bases and 7 bases, with 8 bases remaining between them. The CDR3 extends over 11 amino acids. Germline V gives CDR1 SQVTM, CDR2 ANQGSEA.

The rearrangement links TRBV5-1 to TRBJ2-5, with D uncertain. The CDR3 is 12 amino acids. Germline V gene data show CDR1 as SGHRS and CDR2 as YFSETQ. Trimming shortened V by 1 base and J by 5 bases, and 6 bases separated the two germline ends. In DNA form, the CDR3 reads TGCGCCAGCAGCTTGAATATGGAGACCCAGTACTTC. It codes for CASSLNMETQYF. The whole variable domain, remainder taken from reference TRBV5-1 and TRBJ2-5, is KAGVTQTPRYLIKTRGQQVTLSCSPISGHRSVSWYQQTPGQGLQFLFEYFSETQRNKGNFPGRFSGRQFSNSRSEMNVSTLELGDSALYLCASSLNMETQYFGPGTRLLVL.